Each of the 31 T cell receptor beta chains below was sequenced from the same sample in a study of cytomegalovirus exposure and HLA in healthy donors. Both 60 Vbeta primers and 13 Jbeta primers went into the PCR. The assay was immunoSEQ multiplex PCR, and TCRdb's table has in-frame clones only and misses some. The sample carries under 150,000 clones, about 78% recorded once. The sequenced sample consisted of PBMCs. All receptors come from a man aged 40-55 years in good health and CMV-seropositive.

V is TRBV30 and J is TRBJ1-3; a possible D gene is TRBD1 (5 bases). The CDR3 spans 13 residues. CDR1 and CDR2 (germline): GTSNPN, SVGIG (reference sequence). The CDR3 DNA reads as TGTGCTCATTCAGGGAACTCTGGAAACACCATATATTTT. Residues: CAHSGNSGNTIYF.

This clone was seen a handful of times. The V and J genes are TRBV5-6 and TRBJ1-5; 11 bases agree with TRBD1. In germline, CDR1 is SGHDT, CDR2 YYEEEE. This CDR3 contains 13 residues. With 3 bases clipped from V and 10 bases from J, the junction kept 3 bases outside the gene matches. This CDR3 is CASSYGTGGPQHF. In DNA, the CDR3 is TGTGCCAGCAGCTACGGGACAGGGGGACCCCAGCATTTT.

The CDR3 region has the DNA TGTGCCAGCAGTGATCCGGGACAGGGAGCCTACGAGCAGTACTTC. Translated: CASSDPGQGAYEQYF. The chain joins TRBV25-1 to TRBJ2-5; 9 bases map to TRBD1. The DNA end is more similar to TRBJ2-7, so the J call may be wrong. The CDR3 sequence is 15 residues long. Germline V gives CDR1 MGHDK, CDR2 SYGVNS.

This clone was counted a single time. V and J are TRBV6-5 and TRBJ1-6; a weak D match, TRBD1 (6 bases). The germline V gene encodes CDR1 MNHEY and CDR2 SVGAGI. The V end lost 9 bases, the J end lost 6 bases, and 15 bases lay between the germline ends. The CDR3 has 14 amino acids. The CDR3 coding sequence is TGTGCCAGTCGTACAGGGTCCCGTAATTCACCCCTCCACTTT. Residues: CASRTGSRNSPLHF.

There are a few counts of this clone. The chain combines TRBV27 with TRBJ1-1; no clear D gene. Germline assignment: CDR1 MNHEY and CDR2 SMNVEV (reference sequence). The ends were cut back, 7 bases at V and 0 bases at J, with 9 bases in the middle. This CDR3 contains 13 residues. The CDR3 region is CASKMTLNTEAFF. The CDR3, as DNA: TGTGCCAGCAAAATGACACTGAACACTGAAGCTTTCTTT.

V usage is TRBV7-8 and J usage is TRBJ1-2; D is perhaps TRBD1 (5 bases). This CDR3 is built from 15 residues. Trimming stripped 0 bases from V and 4 bases from J, with 12 bases between. Looked up from germline, CDR1 is SGHVS and CDR2 is FQNEAQ. The CDR3 DNA follows: TGTGCCAGCAGCTTAGCGGGGCAGGCCGGCTATGGCTACACCTTC. Protein product: CASSLAGQAGYGYTF. The complete variable domain, with remaining parts taken from reference TRBV7-8 and TRBJ1-2, reads GAGVSQSPRYKVAKRGQDVALRCDPISGHVSLFWYQQALGQGPEFLTYFQNEAQLDKSGLPSDRFFAERPEGSVSTLKIQRTQQEDSAVYLCASSLAGQAGYGYTFGSGTRLTVV.

This clone was picked up one time. The rearrangement links TRBV4-1 to TRBJ2-1; 9 positions agree with TRBD2. The CDR3 consists of 18 residues. The junction had 12 bases not matched to a gene; V was cut back by 3 bases and J by 3 bases. Germline CDR1 reads MGHRA; CDR2 reads YSYEKL. The CDR3 spells CASSHDPGAGGSYNEQFF. CDR3 DNA sequence: TGCGCCAGCAGCCATGACCCGGGGGCGGGGGGGAGCTACAATGAGCAGTTCTTC.

The rearrangement joins TRBV7-9 to TRBJ1-6; 8 bases are shared with TRBD1. V was clipped by 7 bases and J by 8 bases; unmatched bases: 7. CDR3 length: 14 amino acids. Germline-derived CDR1 and CDR2 are SEHNR and FQNEAQ (reference sequence). CDR3: CASTRQGSDSPLHF. In nucleotides, the CDR3 is TGTGCCAGCACCCGACAGGGGTCGGATTCACCCCTCCACTTT.

CDR3 nucleotides: TGTGCCAGCAGTCCCCCTCCCTCCTACAATGAGCAGTTCTTC. This encodes CASSPPPSYNEQFF. J is TRBJ2-1 and V is TRBV27; unclear D gene. Trimming took 5 bases from V and 0 from J, leaving 8 bases between them. Germline loops: CDR1 MNHEY, CDR2 SMNVEV (reference sequence). This CDR3 comprises 14 residues.

This rearrangement joins TRBV14 to TRBJ1-2; D is ambiguous. The CDR3 is 14 amino acids. CDR1 is SGHDN and CDR2 is FVKESK in the germline V gene. Trimming cost V 1 base and J 3 bases, with 9 bases left between them. The DNA of the CDR3 is TGTGCCAGCAGCCAAGTCACAGCATACTATGGCTACACCTTC. Protein sequence: CASSQVTAYYGYTF.

This chain links TRBV15 with TRBJ1-2; no definite D call. The CDR3 runs to 13 residues. V lost 4 bases to trimming and J lost 1 base, with 7 bases between them. CDR1 and CDR2 from the germline V gene are LNHNV and YYDKDF (reference sequence). The CDR3 DNA reads as TGTGCCACCAGCACCCCCCTTAACTATGGCTACACCTTC. This sequence encodes CATSTPLNYGYTF.

For this clone: Relative to the germline gene, one junction end is altered; a read error may explain this. The chain employs TRBV7-7 and TRBJ2-6; D gene unclear. This CDR3 comprises 13 residues. CDR1 is SSHAT and CDR2 is FNYEAQ in the germline V gene (reference sequence). In DNA, the CDR3 is TGTGCTAGCAGCTCCACTGGGGCCAACGTCCTGACTTTC. As protein: CASSSTGANVLTF.

This clone was seen once. V is TRBV28 and J is TRBJ2-7; D is possibly TRBD2 (6 bases). The CDR3 is 13 amino acids. V shed 7 bases and J shed 0 bases, with 10 bases lying between them. Per germline, CDR1 MDHEN and CDR2 SYDVKM. The CDR3: CASMRGSSYEQYF. CDR3 bases: TGTGCCAGCATGCGGGGAAGCTCCTACGAGCAGTACTTC.

This rearrangement joins TRBV25-1 to TRBJ1-4; 8 bases fit TRBD1. The V and J ends lost 3 bases and 4 bases, in that order; junction bases with no gene match: 7. The CDR3 runs to 16 residues. CDR1 is MGHDK, CDR2 SYGVNS, per germline. CDR3 nucleotide sequence: TGTGCCAGCAGTGACAGGGGGCATCTTGATAATGAAAAACTGTTTTTT. Its protein product is CASSDRGHLDNEKLFF. The full variable domain, with the rest looked up from reference TRBV25-1 and TRBJ1-4, is EADIYQTPRYLVIGTGKKITLECSQTMGHDKMYWYQQDPGMELHLIHYSYGVNSTEKGDLSSESTVSRIRTEHFPLTLESARPSHTSQYLCASSDRGHLDNEKLFFGSGTQLSVL.

This clone appeared once. The V call is TRBV6-5, the J call TRBJ2-1; TRBD1 agrees at 7 bases. Trimming removed 5 bases from V and 9 bases from J; junction bases left unmatched: 10. The germline V gene has CDR1 MNHEY and CDR2 SVGAGI. This CDR3 spans 14 amino acids. Here the CDR3 DNA reads TGTGCCAGCAGTAAGACAGGGTACGGAGGTGAGCAGTTCTTC. It codes for CASSKTGYGGEQFF.

The sample holds a few counts of this clone. V is TRBV7-2 and J is TRBJ1-1; 7 bases are shared with TRBD1. V was clipped by 0 bases and J by 3 bases; unmatched bases: 13. The germline V gene encodes CDR1 SGHTA and CDR2 FQGNSA. This CDR3 spans 18 amino acids. This CDR3 reads CASSLAKGRTGWYTEAFF. The DNA for the CDR3 is TGTGCCAGCAGCTTAGCGAAGGGTCGGACAGGCTGGTACACTGAAGCTTTCTTT.

By its share, this clone is medium-sized (0.01 to 0.1%). The chain joins TRBV5-1 to TRBJ1-2; possible D gene TRBD1, 6 bases. Between the trimmed V and J ends, which lost 1 base and 8 bases, there was a span of 12 bases. Germline CDR1 and CDR2: SGHRS and YFSETQ. The CDR3 loop spans 13 amino acids. CDR3 sequence reads: CASSLLGAAGYTF. CDR3 DNA sequence: TGCGCCAGCAGCTTGTTGGGGGCTGCGGGCTACACCTTC.

The genes are TRBV7-9 and TRBJ2-7; 7 bases align to TRBD1. The CDR3 totals 15 residues. The J segment lost 0 bases and the V segment lost 5 bases, leaving 7 bases of the junction unmatched. The germline CDR1 and CDR2 sequences are SEHNR and FQNEAQ (reference sequence). This chain's CDR3 is CASSPGQVVSYEQYF. CDR3 coding DNA: TGTGCCAGCAGCCCAGGACAGGTGGTCTCCTACGAGCAGTACTTC.

This clone was seen a single time. The chain links TRBV4-3 to TRBJ2-3; D is unresolved. The CDR3 extends over 14 amino acids. From germline, CDR1 is LGHNA and CDR2 YSLEER. Trimming removed 1 base at V and 1 base at J, with 6 bases between. The CDR3 sequence is CASSQVLGTDTQYF. The CDR3 coding sequence is TGCGCCAGCAGCCAAGTTCTTGGCACAGATACGCAGTATTTT.

The chain has TRBV29-1 and TRBJ2-7; 7 nucleotides agree with TRBD2. CDR1 is SQVTM and CDR2 is ANQGSEA in the germline V gene. The CDR3 is made up of 15 amino acids. V lost 1 base, J lost 0 bases, and 6 bases stayed unmatched. DNA of the CDR3: TGCAGCGTTGAAGCTGGCCGCGGGAGCTCCTACGAGCAGTACTTC. Protein sequence: CSVEAGRGSSYEQYF.

The chain links TRBV29-1 to TRBJ1-5; 8 bases agree with TRBD1. V lost 5 bases to trimming and J lost 6 bases; unmatched junction nucleotides: 6. Per the germline V gene, CDR1 is SQVTM and CDR2 is ANQGSEA. There are 13 residues in the CDR3. CDR3 sequence: CSVSGGIGQPQHF. DNA for the CDR3: TGCAGCGTTTCAGGGGGCATCGGTCAGCCCCAGCATTTT.

This clone showed up just a few times. Other DNA sequences in the same sample also yield this CDR3. The chain joins TRBV5-1 to TRBJ1-2; D remains ambiguous. Trimming cost V 0 bases and J 4 bases, with 7 bases left between them. Germline V gene data show CDR1 as SGHRS and CDR2 as YFSETQ. This CDR3 has 13 residues. The CDR3 DNA reads as TGCGCCAGCAGCTTGGGCGGATCCTATGGCTACACCTTC. Translated: CASSLGGSYGYTF.

The V gene is TRBV6-5, the J gene TRBJ2-3; TRBD2 aligns across 8 bases. V gave up 5 bases and J gave up 2 bases; unmatched junction bases: 6. Germline CDR1 is MNHEY and CDR2 is SVGAGI. This CDR3 has 15 residues. In DNA, the CDR3 is TGTGCCAGCAGTCTTAGCGGGGCCCCCACAGATACGCAGTATTTT. Amino acid sequence: CASSLSGAPTDTQYF.

The chain has TRBV5-1 and TRBJ2-5; 8 nucleotides agree with TRBD1. The end of the DNA is better explained by TRBJ2-7, so the J call may be wrong. The CDR3 runs to 15 residues. CDR1 is SGHRS and CDR2 is YFSETQ in the germline V gene. The CDR3 DNA sequence: TGCGCCAGCAGCTCAAACAGGGGGTTAATCTACGAGCAGTACTTC. This codes for CASSSNRGLIYEQYF.

The chain links TRBV4-2 to TRBJ2-1, with 12 bases matching TRBD1. This CDR3 region has 15 residues. With 5 bases clipped from V and 5 bases from J, the junction kept 4 bases outside the gene matches. Germline V lookup: CDR1 LGHNA, CDR2 YNFKEQ. The CDR3 coding sequence is TGTGCCAGCAGCGAGGGACAGGGGGCGAACAATGAGCAGTTCTTC. Protein product: CASSEGQGANNEQFF.

This rearrangement joins TRBV11-2 to TRBJ1-5, with D possibly TRBD1 on 5 matching bases. V lost 1 base and J 1 base, leaving 8 bases between the germline ends. In germline, CDR1 is SGHAT, CDR2 FQNNGV. There are 15 residues in the CDR3. CDR3 bases: TGTGCCAGCAGCTTAGGACAGATCAGCAATCAGCCCCAGCATTTT. Encoded protein: CASSLGQISNQPQHF.

V is TRBV5-1 and J is TRBJ2-2; 12 nucleotides line up with TRBD1. V shed 6 bases, J shed 6 bases, and the junction held 6 bases outside the gene matches. The CDR3 is 15 residues long. Germline CDR1 reads SGHRS; CDR2 reads YFSETQ. Here the CDR3 DNA reads TGCGCCAGCAACGGGGGGACAGGGGGCGCCGGGGAGCTGTTTTTT. Protein sequence: CASNGGTGGAGELFF.

The V call is TRBV19, the J call TRBJ2-2, with D unresolved. This CDR3 spans 14 amino acids. Germline assignment: CDR1 LNHDA and CDR2 SQIVND (reference sequence). Between the trimmed V and J ends, which lost 2 bases and 4 bases, there was a span of 8 bases. The CDR3 nucleotides read TGTGCCAGTAGTATAATACTATTCACCGGGGAGCTGTTTTTT. This codes for CASSIILFTGELFF.

The chain recombines TRBV7-6 with TRBJ2-5; maybe TRBD2 (6 bases). CDR1 is SGHVS, CDR2 FNYEAQ, per germline. The CDR3 consists of 13 residues. Between the trimmed V and J ends, which lost 6 bases and 5 bases, there was a span of 13 bases. In DNA form, the CDR3 reads TGTGCCAGCAGTTGGAGGGTGAGGGAGACCCAGTACTTC. This gives the protein CASSWRVRETQYF.

This clone showed up just a few times. The V call is TRBV4-3, the J call TRBJ2-3; possibly TRBD2 for D (7 bases). This CDR3 contains 15 residues. Germline CDR1 reads LGHNA; CDR2 reads YSLEER. With 0 bases removed from V and 10 bases from J, the gap between germline ends came to 17 bases. The CDR3 sequence is CASSQDSGGDSAQYF. CDR3 sequence (DNA): TGCGCCAGCAGCCAAGATTCGGGGGGCGACAGTGCGCAGTATTTT.

This chain connects TRBV19 to TRBJ1-5; no firm D call. V lost 9 bases to trimming and J lost 2 bases, with 8 bases between them. CDR1 LNHDA and CDR2 SQIVND come from the germline V gene (reference sequence). There are 12 residues in the CDR3. CDR3 sequence: CASTMGNQPQHF. The CDR3 DNA is TGTGCCAGCACTATGGGCAATCAGCCCCAGCATTTT.